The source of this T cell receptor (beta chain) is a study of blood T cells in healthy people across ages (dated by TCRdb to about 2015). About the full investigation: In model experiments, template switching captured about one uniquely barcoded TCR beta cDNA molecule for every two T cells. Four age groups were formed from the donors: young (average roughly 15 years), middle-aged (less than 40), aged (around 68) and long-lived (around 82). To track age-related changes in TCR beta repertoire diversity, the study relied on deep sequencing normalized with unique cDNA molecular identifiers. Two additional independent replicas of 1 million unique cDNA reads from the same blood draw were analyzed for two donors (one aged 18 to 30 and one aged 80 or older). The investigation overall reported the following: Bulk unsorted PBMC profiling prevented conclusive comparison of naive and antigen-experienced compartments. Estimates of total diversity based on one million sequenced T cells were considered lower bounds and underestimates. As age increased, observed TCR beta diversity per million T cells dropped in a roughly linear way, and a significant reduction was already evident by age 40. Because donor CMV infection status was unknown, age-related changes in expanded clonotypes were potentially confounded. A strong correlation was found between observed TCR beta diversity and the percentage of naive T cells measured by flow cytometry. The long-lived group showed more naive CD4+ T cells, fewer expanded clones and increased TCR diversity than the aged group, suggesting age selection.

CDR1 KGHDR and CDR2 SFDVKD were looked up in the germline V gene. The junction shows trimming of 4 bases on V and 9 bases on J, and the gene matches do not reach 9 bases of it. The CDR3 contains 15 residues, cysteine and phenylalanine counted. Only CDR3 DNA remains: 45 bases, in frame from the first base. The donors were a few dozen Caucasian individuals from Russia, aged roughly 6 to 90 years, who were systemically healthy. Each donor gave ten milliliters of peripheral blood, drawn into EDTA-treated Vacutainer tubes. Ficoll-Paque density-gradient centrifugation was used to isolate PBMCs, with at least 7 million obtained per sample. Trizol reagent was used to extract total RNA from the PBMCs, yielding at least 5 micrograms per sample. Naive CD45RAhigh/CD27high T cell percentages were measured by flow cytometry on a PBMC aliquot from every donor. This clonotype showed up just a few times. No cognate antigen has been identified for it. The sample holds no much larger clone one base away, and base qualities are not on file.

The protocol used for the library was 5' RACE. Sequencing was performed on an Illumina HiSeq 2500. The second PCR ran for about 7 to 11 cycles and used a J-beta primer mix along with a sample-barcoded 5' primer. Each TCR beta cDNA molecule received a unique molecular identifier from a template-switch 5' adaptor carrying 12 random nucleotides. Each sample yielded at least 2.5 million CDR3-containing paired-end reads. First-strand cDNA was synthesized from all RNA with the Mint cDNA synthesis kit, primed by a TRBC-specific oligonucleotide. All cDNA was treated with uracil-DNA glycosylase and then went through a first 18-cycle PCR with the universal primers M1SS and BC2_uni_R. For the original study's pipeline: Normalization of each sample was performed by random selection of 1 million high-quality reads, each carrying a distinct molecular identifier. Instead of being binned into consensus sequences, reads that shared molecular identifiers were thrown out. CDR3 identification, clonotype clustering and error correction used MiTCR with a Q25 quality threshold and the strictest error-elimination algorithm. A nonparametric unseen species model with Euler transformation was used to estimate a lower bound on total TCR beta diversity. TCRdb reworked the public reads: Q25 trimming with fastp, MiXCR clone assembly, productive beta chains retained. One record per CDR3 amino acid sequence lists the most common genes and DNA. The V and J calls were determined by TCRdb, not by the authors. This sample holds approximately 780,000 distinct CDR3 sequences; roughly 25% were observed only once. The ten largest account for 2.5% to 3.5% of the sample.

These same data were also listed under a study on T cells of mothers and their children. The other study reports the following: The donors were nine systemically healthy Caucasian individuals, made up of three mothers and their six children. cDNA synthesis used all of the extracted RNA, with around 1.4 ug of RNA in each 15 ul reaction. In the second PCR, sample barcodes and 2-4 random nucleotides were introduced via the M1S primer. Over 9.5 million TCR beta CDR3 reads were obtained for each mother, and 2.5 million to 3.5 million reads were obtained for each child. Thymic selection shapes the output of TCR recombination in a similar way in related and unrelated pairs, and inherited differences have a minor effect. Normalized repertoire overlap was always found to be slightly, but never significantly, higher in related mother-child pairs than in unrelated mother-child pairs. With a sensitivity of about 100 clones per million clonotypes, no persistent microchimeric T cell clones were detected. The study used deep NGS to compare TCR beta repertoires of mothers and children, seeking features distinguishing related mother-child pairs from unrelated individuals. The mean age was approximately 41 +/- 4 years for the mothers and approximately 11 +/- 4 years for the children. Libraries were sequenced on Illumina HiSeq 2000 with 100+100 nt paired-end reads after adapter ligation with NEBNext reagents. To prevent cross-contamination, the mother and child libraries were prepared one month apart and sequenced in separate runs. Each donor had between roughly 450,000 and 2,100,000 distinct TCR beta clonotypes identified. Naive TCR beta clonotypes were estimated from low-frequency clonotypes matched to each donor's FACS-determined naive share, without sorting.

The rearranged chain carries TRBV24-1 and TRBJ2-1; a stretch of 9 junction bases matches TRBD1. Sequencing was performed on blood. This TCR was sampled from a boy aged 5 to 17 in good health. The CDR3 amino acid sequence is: CATSDSGTGRSEQFF. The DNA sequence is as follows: TGTGCCACCAGTGACTCCGGGACAGGGAGGAGTGAGCAGTTCTTC.